Below, one T cell receptor (beta chain) is given with its context. These donors counted as nominally healthy when sampled, but unrecorded immune exposures were likely. It was with 60 Vbeta and 13 Jbeta primers that the PCR ran. Here immunoSEQ multiplex PCR was the method, and the copy in TCRdb shows in-frame clones only, minus some. The sample shows 150,000 or so clones, approximately 73% of them seen only once. The data are from a study of cytomegalovirus exposure and HLA in healthy donors. CDR1 is MNHEY, CDR2 SMNVEV, per germline (reference sequence). Between the trimmed V and J ends, which lost 1 base and 5 bases, there was a span of 12 bases. The CDR3 extends over 14 amino acids.

This receptor was identified in a woman aged 18-35 years in good health and CMV-seronegative. The sample comprised PBMCs. The rearrangement uses TRBV27 and TRBJ2-7, with a possible D match to TRBD1 (6 bases). The CDR3 reads CASSLWGQFDEQYF. The CDR3 DNA reads as TGTGCCAGCAGTTTATGGGGGCAGTTCGACGAGCAGTACTTC.